Many counts were recorded for the clone carrying this T cell receptor beta chain. As yet, its antigen is unknown. The junction departs from germline at one end; a sequencing error may be responsible. Germline CDR1 LGHNA, CDR2 YNFKEQ. CDR3 size: 12 residues. The sample comes from a study of T cells after yellow fever vaccination. Study-level results: Once the booster was given, most primary-vaccination clones reappeared, at around 96% for CD4 and more than 85% for CD8. A limited proportion of clonotypes was detected within both the CD4 and CD8 compartments. Weaker, the secondary response had a peak occurring faster, on day 5 versus 15.

TCR cDNA, made by 5'RACE template switching, carried an added universal primer site and UMIs. TCRdb called the 5' RACE reads again in MiXCR, with one record for every CDR3 protein. The profile covers just under 600,000 distinct CDR3 sequences, with 13% appearing a single time and over 12% taken by the ten largest. This chain connects TRBV4-2 to TRBJ2-7; D uncertain. The clonotype originates from a young man who received the YFV17D yellow fever vaccine. Sequenced material: PBMCs, taken on the day of the yellow fever booster vaccination. CDR3: CASSQDGYEQYF. The CDR3 coding sequence is TGCGCCAGCAGCCAAGACGGCTACGAGCAGTACTTC.